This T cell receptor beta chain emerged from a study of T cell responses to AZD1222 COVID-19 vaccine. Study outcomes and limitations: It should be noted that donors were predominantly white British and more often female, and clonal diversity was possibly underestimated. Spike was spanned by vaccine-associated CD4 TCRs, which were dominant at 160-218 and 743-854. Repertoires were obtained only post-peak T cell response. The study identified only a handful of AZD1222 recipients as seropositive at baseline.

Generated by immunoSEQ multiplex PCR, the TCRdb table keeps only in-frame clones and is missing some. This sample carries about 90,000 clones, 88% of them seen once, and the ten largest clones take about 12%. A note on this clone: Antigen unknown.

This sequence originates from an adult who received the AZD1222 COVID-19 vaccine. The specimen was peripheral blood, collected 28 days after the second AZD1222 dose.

CDR3: CATSRDKVLTEAFF. Here the CDR3 DNA reads TGTGCCACCAGCAGAGATAAGGTGCTGACTGAAGCTTTCTTT. This chain connects TRBV15 to TRBJ1-1; no firm D call. V gave up 0 bases and J gave up 5 bases, with 10 bases separating them. The CDR3 contains 14 residues. The germline V gene encodes CDR1 LNHNV and CDR2 YYDKDF (reference sequence).